These 3 T cell receptor gamma chains originate from one sample sequenced in a study of gammadelta T cells in human blood. TCRdb re-processed the RT-PCR reads via CATT. The repertoire includes under 300 gamma-chain clones, approximately 22% of them detected once, and around 56% sits in the top ten. Sequencing was done on a sample of Vgamma9Vdelta2 gamma-delta T cells from adult blood. Source of these receptors: a human donor.

Comments on this clone: A far larger clone is one nucleotide away, so this likely arose from a read error. The V gene is TRGV9, the J gene TRGJP. As TCRdb names no J gene, one was assigned here on the basis of a DNA match to germline. J gave up 7 bases and V 1 base, and 7 bases lay outside the gene matches. Germline V gene lookup returns CDR1 GITISATS and CDR2 ISYDGTV (reference sequence). The CDR3 has 17 amino acids. The CDR3 DNA reads as TGTGCCTTGTGGGAGGTACAGGGTGAGTTGGGCAAAAAAATCAAGGTATTT. The encoded protein is CALWEVQGELGKKIKVF.

By share, this clone ranks as hyperexpanded. Other nucleotide sequences from this sample produce the same CDR3. The chain combines TRGV9 with TRGJ1 or TRGJ2. This CDR3 comprises 13 residues. The V gene end was trimmed by 2 bases and the J gene end by 10 bases; junction bases not matched to a gene: 11. Germline V gene lookup returns CDR1 GITISATS and CDR2 ISYDGTV (reference sequence). Here the CDR3 reads CALWEDRPRKKLF. The CDR3 bases are TGTGCCTTGTGGGAGGATCGGCCCAGGAAGAAACTCTTT.

Details on this clone: It is likely a read error: a sequence one base away is far more abundant. The genes are TRGV9 and TRGJP. TCRdb lists no J gene, so it was determined here by aligning the DNA to germline. Per germline, CDR1 GITISATS and CDR2 ISYDGTV (reference sequence). Trimming at V came to 6 bases and at J to 7 bases, leaving 6 bases not matched to a gene. This CDR3 spans 15 amino acids. CDR3 nucleotide sequence: TGTGCCTTGTGGAAGCAGGAGTTGGGCAAAAAAATCAAGGTATTT. It yields the protein CALWKQELGKKIKVF.